This TCR beta chain stems from a study of blood T cell repertoires in COVID-19. Study at large: PBMCs, B-cell-depleted T cells, or T cells were the source of the cDNA or gDNA that made up the material.

As handled by the study authors: Counts of nucleated cells, estimated from reference gene primer amplification, were obtained. Assay: immunoSEQ multiplex PCR; the TCRdb copy retains only in-frame clones and omits some. V and J calls and clone size are as listed in that table; D and trimming were resolved from the DNA. The sample includes around 84,000 clones, about 90% seen only once; the top ten take roughly 4.4%. CDR1 and CDR2 from the germline V gene are SSHAT and FNYEAQ (reference sequence). This CDR3 is 14 amino acids long. Trimming pared 1 base from V and 4 bases from J, leaving 10 bases between.

The sequenced sample was peripheral blood. This clonotype was obtained from a man between 45 and 60 years old with active COVID-19. This chain connects TRBV7-7 to TRBJ2-5, with a possible D match to TRBD1 (5 bases). The CDR3: CASSLVGQRETQYF. The CDR3 DNA is TGTGCCAGCAGCTTAGTTGGACAACGAGAGACCCAGTACTTC.